These 26 T cell receptor delta chains share one sample of origin, sequenced in a study of gamma-delta T cells after stem cell transplantation. TCRdb reanalysed the RT-PCR reads via CATT. The sample has over 2,500 delta-chain clones, just over 20% seen once. The specimen was gamma-delta T cells. Every receptor here comes from a human donor. It is not recorded whose cells these are; they may come from a transplant donor.

With regard to this clone: This likely traces to a read error, being one base from a far larger clone. The chain uses TRDV1 and TRDJ1, with 8 bases that match TRDD3. This CDR3 has 30 residues. From germline, CDR1 is TSWWSYY and CDR2 QGS. The CDR3 reads CALGQLGPLLGPSRVKSRIWGTPYTDKLIF. The CDR3 nucleotides are TGTGCTCTTGGGCAACTAGGTCCGCTCTTAGGGCCTTCCCGTGTTAAGTCGCGCATCTGGGGGACCCCGTACACCGATAAACTCATCTTT.

This clone was recorded once. A much more abundant neighbour one base away suggests this may be a read error. Other nucleotide sequences in the sample specify the same CDR3. This rearrangement joins TRDV1 to TRDJ4; D might be TRDD2 (5 bases). This CDR3 is built from 14 residues. Per germline, CDR1 TSWWSYY and CDR2 QGS. CDR3 in amino acids: CALGEHVLTRPLIF. The DNA of the CDR3 is TGTGCTCTTGGGGAACACGTCCTAACCAGACCCCTGATTTTT.

This clone was detected a few times. This DNA's translation and the protein TCRdb lists, from a much larger clone, do not match at residue 12, likely due to a read error; the protein shown is translated from the DNA. The V and J genes are TRDV2 and TRDJ1; weak D call: TRDD3 (5 bases). Looked up from germline, CDR1 is GEAIGNYY and CDR2 is EKD. The CDR3 is made up of 15 amino acids. CDR3 loop: CACDRLGPQADRLIF. CDR3 coding DNA: TGTGCCTGTGACAGGCTGGGCCCTCAGGCCGATAGACTCATCTTT.

By share, this clone counts as medium-sized (0.01 to 0.1%). This chain links TRDV2 with TRDJ1; 7 nucleotides agree with TRDD3. The CDR3 length is 20 residues. Per the germline V gene, CDR1 is GEAIGNYY and CDR2 is EKD. V was clipped by 4 bases and J by 0 bases; unmatched bases: 22. The CDR3, as DNA: TGTGCCTGTGAAAACCTTTCCTGGGGGCGCCAGAAGGGAGACACCGATAAACTCATCTTT. Amino acid sequence: CACENLSWGRQKGDTDKLIF.

By share, this clone ranks as large. The sample contains more than one DNA sequence encoding this CDR3. J is TRDJ1 and V is TRDV2, with 9 bases identical to TRDD3. The CDR3 has 17 residues. Per the germline V gene, CDR1 is GEAIGNYY and CDR2 is EKD. V was pared by 3 bases and J by 0 bases, with 10 bases of the junction left unmatched. CDR3 sequence: CACDPLGDSRNTDKLIF. CDR3 sequence (DNA): TGTGCCTGTGACCCCTTGGGGGATAGCCGAAACACCGATAAACTCATCTTT.

This clone was counted between two and nine times. The rearrangement links TRDV1 to TRDJ1; TRDD3 agrees at 13 bases. This CDR3 region has 21 residues. With 2 bases clipped from V and 4 bases from J, the junction kept 19 bases outside the gene matches. Germline V CDR1 and CDR2: TSWWSYY, QGS. In DNA form, the CDR3 reads TGTGCTCTTGGGGAATTTTCCCCTACTGGGGGATACGGAGGATCCGGCGATAAACTCATCTTT. This encodes CALGEFSPTGGYGGSGDKLIF.

Within the sample, this clone is medium-sized. The chain's CDR3 is CALHPSSGGYGHKLIF. CDR3 bases: TGTGCCTTACATCCTAGTTCTGGGGGATACGGGCATAAACTCATCTTT. The rearrangement uses TRDV3 and TRDJ1, with 12 bases that match TRDD3. This CDR3 has 16 residues. V shed 3 bases, J shed 6 bases, and the junction held 14 bases outside the gene matches. Germline V gene sequence: CDR1 TVYSNPD, CDR2 GDNSRS (reference sequence).

CDR3 coding DNA: TGTGCCTCCTCCCCTATGAGGGGGATACCCAGTGGGTGGAACAATAAACTCATCTTT. Its protein product is CASSPMRGIPSGWNNKLIF. The chain has TRDV3 and TRDJ1; 9 bases map to TRDD3. CDR3 size: 19 residues. CDR1 and CDR2 from the germline V gene are TVYSNPD and GDNSRS (reference sequence). The V gene end was trimmed by 4 bases and the J gene end by 6 bases; junction bases not matched to a gene: 27.

This clone was observed a handful of times. This may be a read error: a much more frequent sequence differs by one nucleotide. This sequence joins TRDV2 and TRDJ3; tentative D call: TRDD3 (5 bases). The V gene's germline CDR1 is GEAIGNYY and CDR2 EKD. V lost 0 bases and J 2 bases, leaving 13 bases between the germline ends. This CDR3 contains 18 residues. This chain's CDR3 is CACDTGEPSPWDTRQMFF. CDR3 DNA: TGTGCCTGTGACACCGGGGAGCCTAGCCCCTGGGACACCCGACAGATGTTTTTC.

About this clone: A much larger clone differs from this one at a single base, so this may be a read error. This specimen includes other DNA sequences encoding the same CDR3. The V and J genes are TRDV3 and TRDJ1, with D perhaps assigned TRDD2 or TRDD3 (6 bases each). The CDR3 spans 25 residues. CDR1 and CDR2 from the germline V gene are TVYSNPD and GDNSRS (reference sequence). The V and J ends lost 0 bases and 0 bases respectively, with 44 bases between them. The chain's CDR3 is CAFSYTPTRDWGGGPEPQYTDKLIF. In nucleotides, the CDR3 is TGTGCCTTTAGCTATACTCCTACTCGGGATTGGGGTGGGGGCCCTGAACCGCAGTACACCGATAAACTCATCTTT.

On this clone itself: The protein TCRdb gives is from a much larger clone and does not agree with this DNA's translation at residue 8, likely a read error; the protein shown here comes from the DNA. The J gene is TRDJ1, the V gene TRDV2; the match to TRDD3 covers 7 bases. The CDR3 extends over 16 amino acids. CDR1 is GEAIGNYY and CDR2 is EKD in the germline V gene. V shed 3 bases, J shed 2 bases, and the junction held 11 bases outside the gene matches. The CDR3 loop reads CACDPLGTRGTDKLIF. CDR3 nucleotide sequence: TGTGCCTGTGACCCACTGGGGACTCGGGGAACCGATAAACTCATCTTT.

This clone is medium-sized within its sample. The chain combines TRDV2 with TRDJ1; D is undetermined. Trimming took 0 bases from V and 2 from J, leaving 18 bases between them. CDR3 size: 17 residues. Germline V CDR1 and CDR2: GEAIGNYY, EKD. The chain's CDR3 is CACDTVGVSTFTDKLIF. As DNA, the CDR3 is TGTGCCTGTGACACCGTAGGGGTCTCCACCTTTACCGATAAACTCATCTTT.

With respect to this clone: This may arise from a read error, as a much more abundant clone is one base away. This chain links TRDV2 with TRDJ3; TRDD3 agrees at 9 bases. The CDR3 extends over 16 amino acids. CDR1 and CDR2 (germline): GEAIGNYY, EKD. CDR3 coding DNA: TGTGCCCGTGACACCGTGGGGGATATAGAGACCCGACAGATGTTTTTC. It is translated as CARDTVGDIETRQMFF.

V is TRDV1 and J is TRDJ1, with TRDD3 identical over 7 bases. The V and J ends lost 0 bases and 0 bases, in that order; junction bases with no gene match: 37. CDR1 and CDR2 from the germline V gene are TSWWSYY and QGS. CDR3 length: 27 residues. CDR3 in amino acids: CALGELEVEVPRDILGTDPEYTDKLIF. The CDR3 DNA reads as TGTGCTCTTGGGGAACTAGAGGTAGAGGTCCCCCGCGACATACTGGGGACAGACCCCGAGTACACCGATAAACTCATCTTT.

This clone is medium-sized within its sample. The V call is TRDV2, the J call TRDJ1; 12 bases are a match to TRDD3. This CDR3 has 20 amino acids. Germline-derived CDR1 and CDR2 are GEAIGNYY and EKD. The trim removed 0 bases at V and 1 base at J, leaving 14 bases unmatched. CDR3 amino acids: CACDTVGDWGILEGTDKLIF. CDR3 DNA sequence: TGTGCCTGTGACACCGTTGGCGACTGGGGGATACTCGAGGGCACCGATAAACTCATCTTT.

In its sample, this clone ranks as medium-sized (0.01 to 0.1%). The V and J genes are TRDV2 and TRDJ3, with 13 bases that match TRDD3. Germline-derived CDR1 and CDR2 are GEAIGNYY and EKD. Trimming removed 0 bases from V and 1 base from J; junction bases left unmatched: 5. The CDR3 is 20 amino acids. In DNA form, the CDR3 reads TGTGCCTGTGACACCCTACTGGGGGATACGCGGTCCTGGGACACCCGACAGATGTTTTTC. Its translation is CACDTLLGDTRSWDTRQMFF.

This chain links TRDV2 with TRDJ1; 12 nucleotides line up with TRDD3. The CDR3 length is 24 residues. V gave up 0 bases and J gave up 0 bases; unmatched junction bases: 25. In germline, CDR1 is GEAIGNYY, CDR2 EKD. The CDR3 DNA sequence: TGTGCCTGTGACACCCTCGTTAATGGGGCAGCACTGGGGGATACCCGACCGTACACCGATAAACTCATCTTT. Its protein product is CACDTLVNGAALGDTRPYTDKLIF.

In its sample, this clone ranks as medium-sized (0.01 to 0.1%). Since a far larger clone is one base different, this is likely a read error. This sequence joins TRDV2 and TRDJ3, with 7 bases matching TRDD3. CDR3 length: 18 residues. V trimming: 3 bases; J trimming: 3 bases; junction bases outside the gene matches: 10. CDR1 GEAIGNYY and CDR2 EKD come from the germline V gene. The DNA of the CDR3 is TGTGCCTGTGACTCGGCTGGGGGCCAAGGCTGGGACACCCGACAGATGTTTTTC. It yields the protein CACDSAGGQGWDTRQMFF.

As to this clone: The mismatch at residue 7 between this DNA's translation and the TCRdb protein of a much larger clone likely reflects a read error; the protein shown is translated from the DNA. This rearrangement joins TRDV2 to TRDJ1; D is unclear. Trimming took 4 bases from V and 2 from J, leaving 25 bases between them. Germline V gene lookup returns CDR1 GEAIGNYY and CDR2 EKD. The CDR3 totals 18 residues. The CDR3 nucleotides read TGTGCCTGTGAACTACTGCGGGTCGACCGCTCGTTTACCGATAAACTCATCTTT. This gives the protein CACELLRVDRSFTDKLIF.

By sample fraction, this clone is medium-sized (0.01 to 0.1%). The rearrangement joins TRDV2 to TRDJ1; 8 bases map to TRDD3. Looked up from germline, CDR1 is GEAIGNYY and CDR2 is EKD. V was clipped by 2 bases and J by 2 bases; unmatched bases: 6. The CDR3 is 15 residues long. The CDR3 DNA is TGTGCCTGTGACAGACTGGGGGGTTTTACCGATAAACTCATCTTT. Protein sequence: CACDRLGGFTDKLIF.

The chain combines TRDV2 with TRDJ1; TRDD3 agrees at 12 bases. The germline V gene has CDR1 GEAIGNYY and CDR2 EKD. Trimming took 0 bases from V and 0 from J; bases not matched to a gene: 16. The CDR3 contains 21 residues. CDR3 in amino acids: CACDTLELGDTGFQYTDKLIF. The CDR3 DNA reads as TGTGCCTGTGACACCTTGGAGCTGGGGGATACGGGTTTCCAGTACACCGATAAACTCATCTTT.

In its sample, this clone ranks as medium-sized (0.01 to 0.1%). The genes are TRDV2 and TRDJ1, with TRDD3 identical over 8 bases. The CDR3 consists of 18 residues. The germline CDR1 and CDR2 sequences are GEAIGNYY and EKD. The trim removed 0 bases at V and 0 bases at J, leaving 11 bases unmatched. CDR3 in DNA: TGTGCCTGTGACACCTTACTGGGGGTCCCTAAGTACACCGATAAACTCATCTTT. This encodes CACDTLLGVPKYTDKLIF.

Regarding this clone: With a much larger clone just one base away, this may be a read error. This sample includes further DNA sequences coding for the same CDR3. CDR3 in amino acids: CACDPVLGVQGATDKLIF. The CDR3 coding sequence is TGTGCCTGTGACCCCGTACTGGGGGTCCAGGGGGCGACCGATAAGCTCATCTTT. This chain connects TRDV2 to TRDJ1; 8 bases match TRDD3. Germline-derived CDR1 and CDR2 are GEAIGNYY and EKD. The CDR3 extends over 18 amino acids.

A word on this clone: TCRdb assigns this DNA the protein of a much larger clone, which departs from its translation at residue 6; this likely reflects a read error, and the protein shown comes from translating the DNA. The V call is TRDV2, the J call TRDJ1, with D perhaps TRDD3 (5 bases). Germline values: CDR1 GEAIGNYY, CDR2 EKD. This CDR3 spans 18 amino acids. V was cut by 4 bases and J by 2 bases, with 25 bases left in between. The CDR3 region has the DNA TGTGCCTGTGAACTACCGGGGGTCGACCGCTCGTTTACCGATAAACTCATCTTT. Its translation: CACELPGVDRSFTDKLIF.

By share, this clone counts as medium-sized. V is TRDV2 and J is TRDJ3; TRDD3 is a possible D gene (5 bases). This CDR3 has 18 residues. The germline V and J ends were trimmed by 2 bases and 4 bases, with 17 bases remaining between them. The germline gives CDR1 GEAIGNYY, CDR2 EKD. This CDR3 reads CACDIAGTSGWDTRQMFF. As DNA, the CDR3 is TGTGCCTGTGACATCGCTGGGACCTCGGGGTGGGACACCCGACAGATGTTTTTC.

Within the sample, this clone is medium-sized. The chain uses TRDV2 and TRDJ1, with D maybe TRDD3 (6 bases). Germline values: CDR1 GEAIGNYY, CDR2 EKD. V was clipped by 1 base and J by 3 bases, with 20 bases between them. The CDR3 has 17 amino acids. Here the CDR3 DNA reads TGTGCCTGTGACACTGTACTGGGCCATGCGAACCCCGATAAACTCATCTTT. This encodes CACDTVLGHANPDKLIF.